The 30 T cell receptor beta chains given below trace back to one sample, sequenced in a study of T cell responses to AZD1222 COVID-19 vaccine. Libraries were prepared by immunoSEQ multiplex PCR; TCRdb keeps only in-frame clonotypes and omits some of them. The sample holds about 73,000 clones; approximately 89% are singletons and the top ten take around 20%. This specimen was peripheral blood, taken on day 0 of AZD1222 vaccination. These receptors came from an adult in good health.

The rearrangement uses TRBV7-2 and TRBJ1-5, with D possibly matching TRBD1 (6 bases). The CDR3 extends over 15 amino acids. The V and J ends lost 5 bases and 3 bases respectively, with 14 bases between them. CDR1 and CDR2 from the germline V gene are SGHTA and FQGNSA. For the CDR3, the DNA is TGTGCCAGCAGCCTGGACAGACGCGTCAATCAGCCCCAGCATTTT. Translated: CASSLDRRVNQPQHF.

This chain links TRBV7-2 with TRBJ2-7; tentatively, D is TRBD1 (6 bases). The CDR3 loop spans 15 amino acids. From germline, CDR1 is SGHTA and CDR2 FQGNSA. V lost 5 bases to trimming and J lost 2 bases, with 16 bases between them. The CDR3 DNA reads as TGTGCCAGCAGCCCCTATGCAGGGGCAACCTACGAGCAGTACTTC. It is translated as CASSPYAGATYEQYF.

This chain links TRBV2 with TRBJ2-7; 9 nucleotides align to TRBD2. The CDR3 totals 15 residues. Losses at the gene ends were 6 bases for V and 0 bases for J; bases not matched to a gene: 6. The germline V gene encodes CDR1 SNHLY and CDR2 FYNNEI. DNA for the CDR3: TGTGCCAGCAGAGTAGCGGGAGCTGACTCCTACGAGCAGTACTTC. Residues: CASRVAGADSYEQYF.

The V and J genes are TRBV5-1 and TRBJ2-1, with 10 positions matching TRBD2. The CDR3 is made up of 16 amino acids. Trimming took 0 bases from V and 4 from J; bases not matched to a gene: 4. Germline V gene data show CDR1 as SGHRS and CDR2 as YFSETQ. The CDR3 DNA follows: TGCGCCAGCAGCTTGGAGGGGACTAGCGTGTACAATGAGCAGTTCTTC. Translated, it gives CASSLEGTSVYNEQFF.

V usage is TRBV10-3 and J usage is TRBJ1-2; perhaps TRBD1 as D (5 bases). The CDR3 covers 15 residues. Trimming shortened V by 6 bases and J by 8 bases, and 22 bases separated the two germline ends. Germline loops: CDR1 ENHRY, CDR2 SYGVKD. CDR3 in DNA: TGTGCCATCAGCACCTCCGCCGGGGGGGAGGGAGGCTACACCTTC. It yields the protein CAISTSAGGEGGYTF.

Concerning this clone: One end of the junction fails to match germline, which may point to a read error. The chain carries TRBV5-6 and TRBJ1-6; no clear D gene. Looked up from germline, CDR1 is SGHDT and CDR2 is YYEEEE. CDR3 length: 12 residues. CDR3 DNA: TGTGCCACCAGCTTCGGGAATTCACCCCTCCACTTT. This gives the protein CATSFGNSPLHF.

The chain is built from TRBV6-2 or TRBV6-3 and TRBJ1-1; D is unresolved. Germline-derived CDR1 and CDR2 are MNHEY and SVGEGT. The ends were cut back, 6 bases at V and 1 base at J, with 9 bases in the middle. This CDR3 has 13 amino acids. The CDR3 DNA is TGTGCCAGCAGCCCCTTTACGAACACTGAAGCTTTCTTT. Protein: CASSPFTNTEAFF.

The chain combines TRBV5-6 with TRBJ2-7; 8 nucleotides align to TRBD1. CDR3 size: 14 residues. V gave up 4 bases and J gave up 2 bases; unmatched junction bases: 5. Germline CDR1 is SGHDT and CDR2 is YYEEEE. Here the CDR3 reads CASSPDRETYEQYF. The CDR3 coding sequence is TGTGCCAGCAGCCCGGACAGGGAAACCTACGAGCAGTACTTC. The full variable domain, with the rest looked up from reference TRBV5-6 and TRBJ2-7, is DAGVTQSPTHLIKTRGQQVTLRCSPKSGHDTVSWYQQALGQGPQFIFQYYEEEERQRGNFPDRFSGHQFPNYSSELNVNALLLGDSALYLCASSPDRETYEQYFGPGTRLTVT.

This chain joins TRBV27 and TRBJ1-5; possibly TRBD1 for D (5 bases). Looked up from germline, CDR1 is MNHEY and CDR2 is SMNVEV (reference sequence). Between the trimmed V and J ends, which lost 5 bases and 6 bases, there was a span of 14 bases. The CDR3 length is 14 residues. The CDR3 protein is CASSPKGRAQPQHF. CDR3 DNA: TGTGCCAGCAGTCCCAAGGGGAGGGCTCAGCCCCAGCATTTT.

This chain joins TRBV7-9 and TRBJ1-2; no definite D call. There are 12 residues in the CDR3. The ends were cut back, 8 bases at V and 2 bases at J, with 9 bases in the middle. Germline V CDR1 and CDR2: SEHNR, FQNEAQ (reference sequence). The CDR3: CASRGDNYGYTF. The CDR3 DNA sequence: TGTGCCAGCCGGGGTGACAACTATGGCTACACCTTC.

This clone was seen just once. V usage is TRBV5-4 and J usage is TRBJ2-7, with TRBD2 identical over 10 bases. CDR3 length: 15 amino acids. The germline gives CDR1 SGHNT, CDR2 YYREEE (reference sequence). V dropped 6 bases and J dropped 0; count of bases not matched to a gene: 6. The CDR3 loop reads CASNPTSGASYEQYF. The CDR3 nucleotides are TGTGCCAGCAACCCTACTAGCGGGGCCTCCTACGAGCAGTACTTC.

The gene calls are TRBV4-2 and TRBJ1-2; D may be TRBD1 (5 bases). Trimming pared 0 bases from V and 0 bases from J, leaving 11 bases between. Germline V CDR1 and CDR2: LGHNA, YNFKEQ. CDR3 length: 16 amino acids. CDR3 in amino acids: CASSQDGGEANYGYTF. In nucleotides, the CDR3 is TGTGCCAGCAGCCAAGATGGAGGGGAGGCTAACTATGGCTACACCTTC.

V usage is TRBV6-5 and J usage is TRBJ1-3; D not certain. The CDR3 is 11 residues long. Per germline, CDR1 MNHEY and CDR2 SVGAGI. Trimming cost V 5 bases and J 5 bases, with 4 bases left between them. CDR3 amino acids: CASSPRNTIYF. Here the CDR3 DNA reads TGTGCCAGCAGTCCGAGAAACACCATATATTTT.

The chain carries TRBV30 and TRBJ1-1; tentatively, D is TRBD1 (5 bases). Germline V gene sequence: CDR1 GTSNPN, CDR2 SVGIG (reference sequence). The CDR3 runs 14 residues. Trimming pared 0 bases from V and 8 bases from J, leaving 16 bases between. CDR3 residues: CAWSVRGLGQEAFF. Written as DNA, the CDR3 is TGTGCCTGGAGTGTAAGGGGTTTGGGGCAGGAAGCTTTCTTT.

The chain recombines TRBV5-6 with TRBJ2-7, with D possibly being TRBD1 or TRBD2 (5 bases each). Germline V gene lookup returns CDR1 SGHDT and CDR2 YYEEEE. This CDR3 region has 12 residues. Trimming left V 4 bases short and J 5 bases short, with 10 bases between. The CDR3 region is CASSRGLDEQYF. For the CDR3, the DNA is TGTGCCAGCAGCCGGGGCCTTGACGAGCAGTACTTC.

This chain uses TRBV20-1 with TRBJ1-5; D not resolved. Germline V gene data show CDR1 as DFQATT and CDR2 as SNEGSKA (reference sequence). V was pared by 3 bases and J by 2 bases, with 11 bases between. The CDR3 totals 14 residues. CDR3 sequence reads: CSASGSGGNQPQHF. In DNA form, the CDR3 reads TGCAGTGCTAGTGGATCGGGTGGCAATCAGCCCCAGCATTTT.

This chain connects TRBV5-6 to TRBJ2-5; 11 nucleotides match TRBD2. The CDR3 is 16 residues long. CDR1 SGHDT and CDR2 YYEEEE come from the germline V gene. J was trimmed by 10 bases and V by 4 bases; bases with no gene match: 15. This chain's CDR3 is CASSAILAGAGGIQYF. The CDR3 coding sequence is TGTGCCAGCAGCGCGATACTAGCGGGGGCCGGGGGAATCCAGTACTTC.

The rearrangement links TRBV28 to TRBJ1-2; TRBD1 matches at 10 bases. CDR1 is MDHEN and CDR2 is SYDVKM in the germline V gene. V shed 7 bases, J shed 8 bases, and the junction held 19 bases outside the gene matches. The CDR3 extends over 17 amino acids. The chain's CDR3 is CASTPGLGTGAIGGYTF. CDR3 in DNA: TGTGCCAGCACCCCAGGCCTCGGGACAGGGGCAATCGGGGGCTACACCTTC.

The chain recombines TRBV9 with TRBJ2-3, with D tentatively TRBD1 (6 bases). Germline V gene data show CDR1 as SGDLS and CDR2 as YYNGEE. The CDR3 sequence is 16 residues long. Trimming removed 2 bases at V and 3 bases at J, with 16 bases between. CDR3 nucleotide sequence: TGTGCCAGCAGCGTCATGACAGGAACTATTACAGATACGCAGTATTTT. The encoded protein is CASSVMTGTITDTQYF.

This chain links TRBV6-2 or TRBV6-3 with TRBJ1-1; no firm D call. Germline V lookup: CDR1 MNHEY, CDR2 SVGEGT. Deletions cut 4 bases from V and 0 bases from J, with 9 bases between. The CDR3 runs to 14 residues. The CDR3 reads CASSSWVLNTEAFF. The CDR3 DNA sequence: TGTGCCAGCAGTTCCTGGGTTCTGAACACTGAAGCTTTCTTT.

J is TRBJ1-2 and V is TRBV7-6; D is perhaps TRBD1 (6 bases). The CDR3 contains 14 residues. Germline CDR1 SGHVS, CDR2 FNYEAQ. Trimming took 5 bases from V and 4 from J, leaving 14 bases between them. The CDR3, as DNA: TGTGCCAGCAGCCCCCCGACAGGTGCCTATGGCTACACCTTC. It specifies CASSPPTGAYGYTF.

The rearrangement joins TRBV27 to TRBJ2-7; 9 bases fit TRBD2. Trimming cost V 4 bases and J 4 bases; bases outside gene matches: 2. The CDR3 loop spans 13 amino acids. Germline V gene data show CDR1 as MNHEY and CDR2 as SMNVEV (reference sequence). CDR3 in DNA: TGTGCCAGCAGTTCGACTAGCGGTTACGAGCAGTACTTC. Amino acids: CASSSTSGYEQYF.

J is TRBJ1-1 and V is TRBV14; TRBD1 agrees at 12 bases. This CDR3 is 15 amino acids long. Germline CDR1 is SGHDN and CDR2 is FVKESK. V lost 8 bases, J lost 5 bases, and 9 bases stayed unmatched. The CDR3 region is CASSGQGALGTEAFF. CDR3 nucleotide sequence: TGTGCCAGCTCGGGACAGGGGGCGCTGGGGACTGAAGCTTTCTTT.

This clone was recorded once. This rearrangement joins TRBV5-4 to TRBJ2-3, with D possibly being TRBD2 (6 bases). V was trimmed by 3 bases and J by 6 bases, leaving 11 bases between them. The germline gives CDR1 SGHNT, CDR2 YYREEE (reference sequence). This CDR3 spans 13 amino acids. DNA for the CDR3: TGTGCCAGCAGCTGGGACTCGAGGGATACGCAGTATTTT. This gives the protein CASSWDSRDTQYF.

The chain employs TRBV29-1 and TRBJ2-7; either TRBD1 or TRBD2 may fit D (6 bases each). Trimming stripped 6 bases from V and 2 bases from J, with 17 bases between. Germline loops: CDR1 SQVTM, CDR2 ANQGSEA. The CDR3 is 14 residues long. The CDR3 sequence is CSVQGRRGPYEQYF. For the CDR3, the DNA is TGCAGCGTCCAGGGGCGGAGGGGCCCCTACGAGCAGTACTTC.

This clone came up once. This rearrangement joins TRBV6-5 to TRBJ2-2; 7 bases match TRBD2. CDR3 length: 13 amino acids. V was clipped by 3 bases and J by 6 bases; unmatched bases: 1. Germline V gives CDR1 MNHEY, CDR2 SVGAGI. The CDR3 DNA is TGTGCCAGCAGTTATGGGGGGGCCGGGGAGCTGTTTTTT. This encodes CASSYGGAGELFF.

The chain recombines TRBV4-1 with TRBJ1-3; D unresolved. Germline lookup yields CDR1 MGHRA and CDR2 YSYEKL. V shed 4 bases and J shed 0 bases, with 13 bases lying between them. The CDR3 sequence is 16 residues long. Here the CDR3 reads CASSPREGSSGNTIYF. The DNA of the CDR3 is TGCGCCAGCAGCCCTAGGGAGGGCAGCTCTGGAAACACCATATATTTT.

The J gene is TRBJ2-7, the V gene TRBV29-1; D tentatively reads TRBD1 or TRBD2 (5 bases each). Looked up from germline, CDR1 is SQVTM and CDR2 is ANQGSEA. The CDR3 length is 13 residues. V was cut by 5 bases and J by 7 bases, with 18 bases left in between. CDR3 sequence (DNA): TGCAGCGTTTCCCACAGGAGGCTGGAGGAGCAGTACTTC. Translating it yields CSVSHRRLEEQYF.

The chain is built from TRBV9 and TRBJ1-1; 8 bases are shared with TRBD1. Germline values: CDR1 SGDLS, CDR2 YYNGEE. The CDR3 is made up of 15 amino acids. With V trimmed by 4 bases and J by 3 bases, 8 bases remained unmatched. This CDR3 reads CASSRTGQGHTEAFF. The CDR3 nucleotides are TGTGCCAGCAGCCGTACTGGACAGGGCCACACTGAAGCTTTCTTT. Full variable domain (rest looked up from reference TRBV9 and TRBJ1-1): DSGVTQTPKHLITATGQRVTLRCSPRSGDLSVYWYQQSLDQGLQFLIQYYNGEERAKGNILERFSAQQFPDLHSELNLSSLELGDSALYFCASSRTGQGHTEAFFGQGTRLTVV.

This clone was observed a handful of times. The rearrangement joins TRBV24-1 to TRBJ2-2; possible D gene TRBD1, 6 bases. The CDR3 has 15 residues. V was pared by 10 bases and J by 0 bases, with 14 bases between. Germline assignment: CDR1 KGHDR and CDR2 SFDVKD. CDR3 sequence reads: CATEGEPTNTGELFF. Here the CDR3 DNA reads TGTGCCACAGAGGGGGAGCCGACGAACACCGGGGAGCTGTTTTTT.